This passage covers 21 T cell receptor beta chains from one sample sequenced in a study of T cell responses to AZD1222 COVID-19 vaccine. The assay was immunoSEQ multiplex PCR, and TCRdb's table has in-frame clones only and misses some. Of about 130,000 clones listed, about 92% are singletons. Sequencing used peripheral blood, obtained on day 0 of AZD1222 vaccination. These receptors came from an adult in good health.

V gene TRBV19 combines with J gene TRBJ1-5; TRBD1 aligns across 7 bases. The germline V gene encodes CDR1 LNHDA and CDR2 SQIVND (reference sequence). The CDR3 totals 16 residues. V shed 5 bases and J 5 bases; nucleotides not matched to a gene: 12. CDR3 bases: TGTGCCAGTAGTCCCAGGGGGAGGGGGAACGATCAGCCCCAGCATTTT. It is translated as CASSPRGRGNDQPQHF.

The genes are TRBV30 and TRBJ1-2; D is uncertain. Germline V gene data show CDR1 as GTSNPN and CDR2 as SVGIG (reference sequence). Trimming removed 0 bases at V and 5 bases at J, with 7 bases between. The CDR3 loop spans 12 amino acids. As DNA, the CDR3 is TGTGCCTGGAGTGTAGTGCTTTATGGCTACACCTTC. Translating gives CAWSVVLYGYTF. Full variable domain (missing parts from reference TRBV30 and TRBJ1-2): SQTIHQWPATLVQPVGSPLSLECTVEGTSNPNLYWYRQAAGRGLQLLFYSVGIGQISSEVPQNLSASRPQDRQFILSSKKLLLSDSGFYLCAWSVVLYGYTFGSGTRLTVV.

The chain links TRBV3-1 (or the pseudogene TRBV3-2) to TRBJ1-1; maybe TRBD1 (6 bases). V dropped 2 bases and J dropped 8 bases, with 18 bases sitting between them. Germline CDR1 and CDR2: LGHDT and YNNKEL (reference sequence). The CDR3 totals 15 residues. Written as DNA, the CDR3 is TGTGCCAGCAGCCAATGGGGGGGGCGAATAGGGGAAGCTTTCTTT. It is translated as CASSQWGGRIGEAFF.

This clone was observed once. The chain uses TRBV19 and TRBJ2-3; 13 nucleotides line up with TRBD2. Germline CDR1 LNHDA, CDR2 SQIVND (reference sequence). V lost 5 bases to trimming and J lost 10 bases; unmatched junction nucleotides: 12. The CDR3 is 16 residues long. DNA of the CDR3: TGTGCCAGTAGTGGACTAGCGGGGGCCTACAGGCCCTCGCAGTATTTT. Its translation: CASSGLAGAYRPSQYF.

This chain links TRBV30 with TRBJ1-6, with 9 bases that match TRBD1. Looked up from germline, CDR1 is GTSNPN and CDR2 is SVGIG (reference sequence). Trimming cost V 3 bases and J 10 bases; bases outside gene matches: 7. This CDR3 has 14 residues. The DNA for the CDR3 is TGTGCCTGGAGCCCGGGACAGGGTGGCTCACCCCTCCACTTT. It translates to CAWSPGQGGSPLHF.

The chain joins TRBV14 to TRBJ1-1, with unresolved D. This CDR3 contains 13 residues. V lost 4 bases to trimming and J lost 8 bases, with 14 bases between them. Germline V lookup: CDR1 SGHDN, CDR2 FVKESK. In DNA form, the CDR3 reads TGTGCCAGCAGCCTACGGGAGGAGGGCGAAGCTTTCTTT. Translated, it gives CASSLREEGEAFF.

This chain uses TRBV2 with TRBJ2-3, with D unresolved. Germline assignment: CDR1 SNHLY and CDR2 FYNNEI. The CDR3 runs 15 residues. The V end lost 1 base, the J end lost 4 bases, and 12 bases lay between the germline ends. CDR3 loop: CASSEEFTDADTQYF. CDR3 DNA: TGTGCCAGCAGTGAAGAGTTCACAGACGCAGATACGCAGTATTTT.

The chain employs TRBV12-3 or TRBV12-4 and TRBJ1-2, with 7 positions matching TRBD1. Trimming at V came to 6 bases and at J to 8 bases, leaving 6 bases not matched to a gene. The CDR3 covers 12 residues. CDR3 coding DNA: TGTGCCAGCAGGACGACAGGGCAAGGCTACACCTTC. Its protein is CASRTTGQGYTF.

J is TRBJ1-3 and V is TRBV7-3; no clear D gene. The V end lost 6 bases, the J end lost 0 bases, and 12 bases lay between the germline ends. This CDR3 region has 15 residues. Germline assignment: CDR1 SGHTA and CDR2 FQGTGA. The CDR3 bases are TGTGCCAGCAGTTCTGACGGATTCTCTGGAAACACCATATATTTT. Its translation: CASSSDGFSGNTIYF.

V gene TRBV5-1 combines with J gene TRBJ2-1; weak D call: TRBD1 (6 bases). Germline V gives CDR1 SGHRS, CDR2 YFSETQ. The CDR3 covers 15 residues. Trimming shortened V by 2 bases and J by 6 bases, and 15 bases separated the two germline ends. CDR3 nucleotide sequence: TGCGCCAGCAGCTTTGGGTACAGGGTGGGCAATGAGCAGTTCTTC. This encodes CASSFGYRVGNEQFF.

The V call is TRBV5-1, the J call TRBJ1-5; TRBD1 is a possible D gene (6 bases). The CDR3 spans 15 residues. The germline V and J ends were trimmed by 6 bases and 1 base, with 14 bases remaining between them. Per germline, CDR1 SGHRS and CDR2 YFSETQ. The DNA of the CDR3 is TGCGCCAGCAAATTGCTTACAGGGAGCAATCAGCCCCAGCATTTT. It translates to CASKLLTGSNQPQHF.

V gene TRBV4-1 combines with J gene TRBJ1-2, with D perhaps matching TRBD1 (5 bases). The CDR3 has 18 residues. The V gene lost 0 bases and the J gene lost 4 bases, with 21 bases spanning the gap. The V gene's germline CDR1 is MGHRA and CDR2 YSYEKL. The CDR3 sequence: CASSQDLGTPGLSYGYTF. CDR3 nucleotides: TGCGCCAGCAGCCAAGATCTTGGGACCCCGGGGCTTTCCTATGGCTACACCTTC.

Notes on this clone: The junction does not match germline at one end; this may be a read error. The chain is built from TRBV7-9 and TRBJ2-1, with D tentatively TRBD1 or TRBD2 (7 bases each). This CDR3 is built from 12 residues. CDR1 and CDR2 (germline): SEHNR, FQNEAQ (reference sequence). The CDR3 nucleotides read TGTGCCAGCAGCCTTACCCAGGGGGGGCACCTCTTC. This encodes CASSLTQGGHLF. Combining the CDR3 with reference TRBV7-9 and TRBJ2-1 gives the whole variable domain DTGVSQNPRHKITKRGQNVTFRCDPISEHNRLYWYRQTLGQGPEFLTYFQNEAQLEKSRLLSDRFSAERPKGSFSTLEIQRTEQGDSAMYLCASSLTQGGHLFGPGTRLTVL.

This chain uses TRBV30 with TRBJ2-7; either TRBD1 or TRBD2 may fit D (6 bases each). The V gene's germline CDR1 is GTSNPN and CDR2 SVGIG (reference sequence). The CDR3 runs to 13 residues. Trimming cost V 0 bases and J 6 bases, with 12 bases left between them. CDR3 bases: TGTGCCTGGAGTGTTTGGGGGGCCTCCGAGCAGTACTTC. This translates into CAWSVWGASEQYF.

The chain uses TRBV27 and TRBJ2-5, with 9 bases matching TRBD1. This CDR3 has 14 residues. Germline CDR1 and CDR2: MNHEY and SMNVEV (reference sequence). The V and J ends lost 5 bases and 6 bases, in that order; junction bases with no gene match: 7. The DNA of the CDR3 is TGTGCCAGCAGTCCCCGGGGACAGGGAAAGACCCAGTACTTC. It yields the protein CASSPRGQGKTQYF.

This clone was picked up one time. The chain carries TRBV2 and TRBJ1-6; TRBD1 matches at 7 bases. V lost 6 bases to trimming and J lost 3 bases; unmatched junction nucleotides: 2. The CDR3 covers 14 residues. Germline CDR1 and CDR2: SNHLY and FYNNEI. CDR3: CASRGDSYNSPLHF. The CDR3 nucleotides read TGTGCCAGCAGGGGGGACAGCTATAATTCACCCCTCCACTTT.

The rearrangement links TRBV7-9 to TRBJ1-4, with 9 bases matching TRBD1. J gave up 7 bases and V 10 bases, and 7 bases lay outside the gene matches. The CDR3 consists of 13 residues. Germline assignment: CDR1 SEHNR and CDR2 FQNEAQ (reference sequence). The CDR3 loop is CAIEGQGLEKLFF. For the CDR3, the DNA is TGTGCCATAGAGGGACAGGGCCTTGAAAAACTGTTTTTT.

This chain uses TRBV27 with TRBJ1-2; 7 bases align to TRBD1. The CDR3 contains 13 residues. CDR1 and CDR2 (germline): MNHEY, SMNVEV (reference sequence). The V segment lost 5 bases and the J segment 8 bases; nucleotides outside the gene matches: 8. CDR3 sequence (DNA): TGTGCCAGCAGTGTCACAGGGGTGGGCGGCTACACCTTC. It translates to CASSVTGVGGYTF.

J is TRBJ1-4 and V is TRBV10-3, with 9 bases identical to TRBD1. The CDR3 spans 14 residues. Per germline, CDR1 ENHRY and CDR2 SYGVKD. With 6 bases clipped from V and 4 bases from J, the junction kept 3 bases outside the gene matches. Here the CDR3 reads CAIRRQGGNEKLFF. The CDR3 DNA sequence: TGTGCCATCAGGCGACAGGGGGGTAATGAAAAACTGTTTTTT.

This rearrangement joins TRBV14 to TRBJ2-1; D not certain. Germline values: CDR1 SGHDN, CDR2 FVKESK. The ends were cut back, 0 bases at V and 6 bases at J, with 9 bases in the middle. The CDR3 covers 14 residues. The CDR3 loop reads CASSQDHLGNEQFF. The CDR3 DNA reads TGTGCCAGCAGCCAAGATCACTTGGGCAATGAGCAGTTCTTC.

The chain combines TRBV3-1 (or the pseudogene TRBV3-2) with TRBJ1-4; D unclear. The CDR3 is 13 residues long. V dropped 1 base and J dropped 12 bases, with 12 bases sitting between them. The germline gives CDR1 LGHDT, CDR2 YNNKEL (reference sequence). Here the CDR3 DNA reads TGTGCCAGCAGCCAAGGATACCGTAGAGAACTGTTTTTT. It codes for CASSQGYRRELFF.